This record covers a single TCR beta chain. This record comes from a study of blood T cell repertoires in COVID-19. V gave up 1 base and J gave up 6 bases, with 18 bases separating them. The CDR3 totals 16 residues. Looked up from germline, CDR1 is MGHRA and CDR2 is YSYEKL. Here immunoSEQ multiplex PCR was the method, and the copy in TCRdb shows in-frame clones only, minus some. The sample yields about 200,000 clones, 75% to 90% seen once. The chain is built from TRBV4-1 and TRBJ2-5; unclear D gene. Sequencing was performed on PBMCs or T cells enriched from blood (not recorded which). This TCR was sampled from a woman aged 25 to 39 who had been exposed to COVID-19. The CDR3 region has the DNA TGCGCCAGCAGCCAAGCTTGGGCAGGTGGTGTACAGACCCAGTACTTC. It is translated as CASSQAWAGGVQTQYF.